A selection of T cell receptor beta chains follows, all from one sample in a study of CD8 T cells in ankylosing spondylitis. Via MiXCR, TCRdb re-called the 5' RACE reads, giving one row per CDR3 protein. The sample holds around 94,000 distinct CDR3 sequences, just under 9% seen once. Sequencing was done on a sample of blood, either unsorted or a sorted T cell fraction (not recorded which). The receptor source for this set is a male donor with ankylosing spondylitis. Each CDR3 is given with its conserved first and last residue. The D gene is left open where the match is weak.

D gene: NA; V gene: TRBV11-2; CDR3 protein: CASGLGFTGELFF
D gene: NA; V gene: TRBV7-8; CDR3 protein: CASSLRRGLNTEAFF
D gene: TRBD2; V gene: TRBV9; CDR3 protein: CASRKTTGLGLADSSYNEQFF
D gene: NA; V gene: TRBV27; CDR3 protein: CASSLQVQETQYF
D gene: NA; V gene: TRBV6-1; CDR3 protein: CASSAWKLHYGYTF
D gene: NA; V gene: TRBV29-1; CDR3 protein: CSAAHTEAFF
D gene: TRBD2; V gene: TRBV5-6; CDR3 protein: CASRKGLGQETQYF
D gene: NA; V gene: TRBV6-4; CDR3 protein: CASSEGRNTEAFF
D gene: NA; V gene: TRBV20-1; CDR3 protein: CSARSPSEDTQYF
D gene: NA; V gene: TRBV6-1; CDR3 protein: CASSAVRASNQPQHF
D gene: NA; V gene: TRBV12-3/TRBV12-4; CDR3 protein: CASKDSNQPQHF
D gene: TRBD2; V gene: TRBV6-4; CDR3 protein: CASSEESGKHTDTQYF
D gene: NA; V gene: TRBV7-9; CDR3 protein: CASSLASFRNNEQFF
D gene: TRBD1; V gene: TRBV2; CDR3 protein: CASSEASGQAFNQPQHF
D gene: NA; V gene: TRBV29-1; CDR3 protein: CSVEGEGTSPWEQFF
D gene: NA; V gene: TRBV10-2; CDR3 protein: CASSFSGETQYF
D gene: TRBD1; V gene: TRBV20-1; CDR3 protein: CSQWTGRNQPQHF
D gene: TRBD2; V gene: TRBV9; CDR3 protein: CASSLLLASYNEQFF
D gene: TRBD2; V gene: TRBV11-2; CDR3 protein: CASSLGAGGPYSYNEQFF
D gene: TRBD2; V gene: TRBV30; CDR3 protein: CAWSVPTSGLNEQFF
D gene: NA; V gene: TRBV6-1; CDR3 protein: CASSRTANTGELFF
D gene: TRBD2; V gene: TRBV27; CDR3 protein: CASNPSGRAPHEQFF
D gene: NA; V gene: TRBV27; CDR3 protein: CASSFGIGNTEAFF
D gene: NA; V gene: TRBV10-1; CDR3 protein: CASGSFTEAFF
D gene: NA; V gene: TRBV27; CDR3 protein: CASSPRVSYEQYF
D gene: NA; V gene: TRBV13; CDR3 protein: CASSFPYGSDNEQFF
D gene: NA; V gene: TRBV20-1; CDR3 protein: CSARDLRNSNQPQHF
D gene: NA; V gene: TRBV6-1; CDR3 protein: CASSEDGAYEQYF
D gene: NA; V gene: TRBV13; CDR3 protein: CASSLQGWEKLFF
D gene: TRBD2; V gene: TRBV6-5; CDR3 protein: CASIFLAGAMTYEQYF
D gene: NA; V gene: TRBV3-1; CDR3 protein: CASSQDWRGNTEAFF
D gene: NA; V gene: TRBV11-3; CDR3 protein: CASSLERGLYNEQFF
D gene: NA; V gene: TRBV12-3/TRBV12-4; CDR3 protein: CASSSWDGTYEQYF
D gene: NA; V gene: TRBV5-6; CDR3 protein: CASSGGYNEQFF
D gene: TRBD1; V gene: TRBV27; CDR3 protein: CASTYGQGHDEQFF
D gene: NA; V gene: TRBV3-1; CDR3 protein: CASSQDPSPGELFF
D gene: NA; V gene: TRBV7-9; CDR3 protein: CASSLEQWYGYTF
D gene: NA; V gene: TRBV14; CDR3 protein: CASSQDLEDYYGYTF
D gene: NA; V gene: TRBV6-5; CDR3 protein: CASSYSTGGGELFF
D gene: TRBD2; V gene: TRBV7-7; CDR3 protein: CASSPEASGSTDTQYF
D gene: TRBD1; V gene: TRBV12-3/TRBV12-4; CDR3 protein: CASSKRGQEHNEQFF
D gene: TRBD2; V gene: TRBV11-2; CDR3 protein: CASSPSGLAGEADTQYF
D gene: TRBD1; V gene: TRBV7-8; CDR3 protein: CASSRDRGGEQYF
D gene: NA; V gene: TRBV20-1; CDR3 protein: CSARPGSTYEQYF
D gene: TRBD2; V gene: TRBV5-1; CDR3 protein: CASSFSSGFQETQYF
D gene: NA; V gene: TRBV3-1; CDR3 protein: CASSPISTRMNTEAFF
D gene: NA; V gene: TRBV5-6; CDR3 protein: CASSFSPGSPNEQFF
D gene: TRBD2; V gene: TRBV7-2; CDR3 protein: CASSLGLAEVTTGELFF
D gene: NA; V gene: TRBV5-6; CDR3 protein: CASSLLPRGVNEQFF
D gene: TRBD1; V gene: TRBV7-9; CDR3 protein: CASSLRDRVTEAFF
D gene: NA; V gene: TRBV5-6; CDR3 protein: CASSLGPSRNTEAFF
D gene: TRBD2; V gene: TRBV7-8; CDR3 protein: CASSSGLAGSTYNEQFF
D gene: NA; V gene: TRBV3-1; CDR3 protein: CASSPEGPYNEQFF
D gene: TRBD2; V gene: TRBV28; CDR3 protein: CASSLLLAGLSSYEQYF
D gene: NA; V gene: TRBV29-1; CDR3 protein: CSVEGMETQYF
D gene: NA; V gene: TRBV12-3/TRBV12-4; CDR3 protein: CASSDGSDTQYF
D gene: NA; V gene: TRBV9; CDR3 protein: CASSGPSVSVNEQFF
D gene: NA; V gene: TRBV12-5; CDR3 protein: CASGLGPQQETQYF
D gene: NA; V gene: TRBV29-1; CDR3 protein: CSGAFRGEAFF
D gene: NA; V gene: TRBV19; CDR3 protein: CASSIKPGRTEAFF